The next 28 T cell receptor beta chains were all read from a single sample in a study of tumor and adjacent non-tumor tissue in lung cancer. RNA was extracted from bulk tissue without any cell sorting. TCRbeta libraries were built with three rounds of nested PCR, modified from ARM-PCR. Each CDR3 protein gets one entry after TCRdb re-called the multiplex PCR reads with MiXCR. The sample holds roughly 220,000 distinct CDR3 sequences, less than 80% seen once. Sequenced input: lung tumor tissue. These receptors all come from a man between 60 and 70 years old with non-small cell lung cancer.

This chain connects TRBV7-2 to TRBJ2-4, with TRBD2 matching over 14 bases. V gave up 5 bases and J gave up 6 bases; unmatched junction bases: 18. The length of the CDR3 is 20 residues. Per the germline V gene, CDR1 is SGHTA and CDR2 is FQGNSA. The CDR3 region is CASSPGLAGVWFMLGNIQYF. The CDR3 nucleotides are TGTGCCAGCAGCCCGGGACTAGCGGGAGTTTGGTTTATGTTGGGAAACATTCAGTACTTC.

This clonotype showed up just once. The V and J genes are TRBV18 and TRBJ2-3, with D possibly being TRBD2 (6 bases). Trimming pared 2 bases from V and 4 bases from J, leaving 13 bases between. The CDR3 consists of 15 residues. Germline V CDR1 and CDR2: KGHSH, LQKENI. CDR3 sequence: CASSPIGGEADTQYF. CDR3 nucleotides: TGTGCCAGCTCACCAATAGGAGGGGAGGCAGATACGCAGTATTTT.

Of note for this clonotype: A much larger clonotype is one base distant, so this may be a read error. The chain is built from TRBV6-5 and TRBJ1-2; the D gene is possibly TRBD1 (5 bases). Germline V gene lookup returns CDR1 MNHEY and CDR2 SVGAGI. The CDR3 is made up of 14 amino acids. CDR3 in amino acids: CTSSYSGGTYGYTF. The CDR3 DNA is TGTACCAGCAGTTACTCAGGAGGGACCTATGGCTACACCTTC.

V usage is TRBV20-1 and J usage is TRBJ2-7; TRBD2 is a possible D gene (5 bases). This CDR3 is built from 14 residues. The germline V and J ends were trimmed by 8 bases and 7 bases, with 24 bases remaining between them. The germline gives CDR1 DFQATT, CDR2 SNEGSKA (reference sequence). In DNA, the CDR3 is TGCAGTACTCCCCCTAGTGGGAGCTACTATGAGCAGTACTTC. It codes for CSTPPSGSYYEQYF.

Remarks on this clonotype: A much larger clonotype is one base distant, so this may be a read error. The rearrangement uses TRBV20-1 and TRBJ2-1; 10 bases match TRBD2. The CDR3 is 16 residues long. CDR1 and CDR2 (germline): DFQATT, SNEGSKA (reference sequence). V dropped 0 bases and J dropped 7; count of bases not matched to a gene: 9. CDR3 sequence reads: CSARDQLAGWPNEQFF. CDR3 bases: TGCAGTGCTAGAGATCAACTAGCGGGATGGCCGAATGAGCAGTTCTTC.

Concerning this clonotype: It is likely a read error, because the conserved phenylalanine at the end of the CDR3 is missing. The genes are TRBV20-1 and TRBJ1-1; TRBD1 aligns across 7 bases. CDR3 length: 14 amino acids. Germline CDR1 is DFQATT and CDR2 is SNEGSKA (reference sequence). Trimming took 5 bases from V and 0 from J; bases not matched to a gene: 6. The CDR3 bases are TGCAGTGCTCCCGGGACAGAGCTGAACACTGAAGCTTTCTAT. Translation gives CSAPGTELNTEAFY.

For this clonotype: Since a much larger clone is just one base distant, this may be a read error. The genes are TRBV12-3 or TRBV12-4 and TRBJ2-4; maybe TRBD2 (5 bases). The CDR3 is 14 amino acids. The CDR3 loop reads CASSLGVQSNSQYF. In DNA form, the CDR3 reads TGTGCCAGCAGCCTCGGGGTACAGTCAAACAGTCAGTACTTC.

Points on this clonotype: A much larger clone sits a single nucleotide away, making a read error possible. Since no conserved phenylalanine or tryptophan closes the CDR3, a read error is the likely cause. The chain has TRBV30 and TRBJ1-4; D is ambiguous. The CDR3 runs 16 residues. CDR1 is GTSNPN, CDR2 SVGIG, per germline (reference sequence). V was clipped by 1 base and J by 8 bases, with 20 bases between them. CDR3 sequence (DNA): TGTGCCTGGAGTGCCCAAACGGGATTCTCCGGAGAAAAACTGTTTCTT. Translating it yields CAWSAQTGFSGEKLFL.

This clonotype was recorded a few times. This chain joins TRBV12-3 or TRBV12-4 and TRBJ2-7; TRBD1 aligns across 12 bases. Trimming at V came to 5 bases and at J to 3 bases, leaving 5 bases not matched to a gene. The CDR3 is 15 amino acids. The CDR3 DNA follows: TGTGCCAGCAGTCTCCGGGACAGGGGGCTCTACGAGCAGTACTTC. It specifies CASSLRDRGLYEQYF.

On this clonotype: Mismatch with germline at one junction end may stem from a read error. This chain links TRBV20-1 with TRBJ2-3; D might be TRBD1 or TRBD2, each matching 5 bases. The germline CDR1 and CDR2 sequences are DFQATT and SNEGSKA (reference sequence). CDR3 length: 15 residues. CDR3 in DNA: TGCAGTCCTAGAGGGGCCAAGGGAAACACAGATACGCAGTATTTT. Translated, it gives CSPRGAKGNTDTQYF.

Ten or more counts support this clonotype. The V gene is TRBV29-1, the J gene TRBJ1-1; possibly TRBD1 for D (6 bases). Deletions cut 4 bases from V and 9 bases from J, with 18 bases between. Germline CDR1 reads SQVTM; CDR2 reads ANQGSEA. This CDR3 region has 13 residues. The CDR3 DNA follows: TGCAGCGTTGCCCGCTCCCAAACAGGGCAAGCTTTCTTT. This encodes CSVARSQTGQAFF.

Details on this clonotype: Given a much more abundant clone one base away, this may be a read error. The chain recombines TRBV13 with TRBJ2-1, with D perhaps matching TRBD1 (6 bases). The CDR3 consists of 16 residues. The germline V and J ends were trimmed by 0 bases and 1 base, with 10 bases remaining between them. CDR1 and CDR2 from the germline V gene are PRHDT and FYEKMQ (reference sequence). The CDR3 here is CASSLGEGESYNEQFF. In DNA, the CDR3 is TGTGCCAGCAGCTTAGGAGAGGGGGAATCCTACAATGAGCAGTTCTTC.

This clonotype was seen ten or more times. This rearrangement joins TRBV20-1 to TRBJ2-1; TRBD2 aligns across 8 bases. V was pared by 3 bases and J by 2 bases, with 9 bases of the junction left unmatched. The CDR3 totals 16 residues. In germline, CDR1 is DFQATT, CDR2 SNEGSKA (reference sequence). CDR3: CSASGRAGGTYNEQFF. For the CDR3, the DNA is TGCAGTGCTAGCGGGCGGGCGGGGGGCACCTACAATGAGCAGTTCTTC.

Worth noting for this clonotype: Compared with germline, one end of the junction differs, possibly owing to a read error. V and J are TRBV11-1 and TRBJ2-7; D gene unclear. CDR3 length equals 16 residues. Germline assignment: CDR1 SGHAT and CDR2 FQDESV (reference sequence). The CDR3 loop is CASSLAIRDISYEQYF. The CDR3 region has the DNA TGTGCCAGCAGCTTAGCGATTCGTGACATATCCTACGAGCAATACTTC.

A word on this clonotype: Compared with germline, one end of the junction differs, possibly owing to a read error. This rearrangement joins TRBV20-1 to TRBJ2-3; no reliable D call. This CDR3 has 14 amino acids. CDR1 and CDR2 from the germline V gene are DFQATT and SNEGSKA (reference sequence). DNA for the CDR3: TGCAGTGCCAATGGGGATATAGGCACAGTTACGCAGTATTTT. Residues: CSANGDIGTVTQYF.

This clonotype was counted between two and nine times. This chain uses TRBV11-1 with TRBJ1-2; 7 bases map to TRBD1. The CDR3 is 13 residues long. V lost 7 bases, J lost 4 bases, and 6 bases stayed unmatched. Germline values: CDR1 SGHAT, CDR2 FQDESV (reference sequence). For the CDR3, the DNA is TGTGCCAGCAACCGGGACAGCGGCTATGGCTACACCTTC. It is translated as CASNRDSGYGYTF.

For this clonotype: At one end, the junction sequence differs from germline, possibly due to a read error. The rearrangement joins TRBV12-3 or TRBV12-4 to TRBJ2-1; 12 nucleotides agree with TRBD2. The CDR3 is made up of 15 amino acids. CDR3 in DNA: TGTTCCAGCAGTTTACGGACTAGCGGGAAGATAGCGCAGTTCTTC. Protein sequence: CSSSLRTSGKIAQFF.

This chain links TRBV29-1 with TRBJ2-1; 11 nucleotides line up with TRBD1. The germline V gene has CDR1 SQVTM and CDR2 ANQGSEA. The CDR3 sequence is 14 residues long. Trimming at V came to 7 bases and at J to 5 bases, leaving 7 bases not matched to a gene. The CDR3 loop is CSAGGTGGDNEQFF. CDR3 in DNA: TGCAGCGCCGGGGGGACAGGGGGTGACAATGAGCAGTTCTTC.

A remark on this clonotype: One end of the junction is discordant with germline, which a read error may explain. V and J are TRBV20-1 and TRBJ2-2; D gene unclear. Germline lookup yields CDR1 DFQATT and CDR2 SNEGSKA (reference sequence). The CDR3 has 16 amino acids. The DNA for the CDR3 is TGCAGTGTTAGAGATCGTCGGGTGGCGAACACCGGGCAGCTGTTTTTT. The encoded protein is CSVRDRRVANTGQLFF.

A word on this clonotype: Relative to the germline gene, one junction end is altered; a read error may explain this. In DNA, the CDR3 is TGTGCCATCAGCCCCGGTGGAACAGGGGACTACTATGGCTACACCTTC. Protein: CAISPGGTGDYYGYTF. The rearrangement uses TRBV4-1 and TRBJ1-2, with 7 bases fitting TRBD1. CDR3 length equals 16 residues. Per the germline V gene, CDR1 is MGHRA and CDR2 is YSYEKL.

This clonotype has just a few counts. This could be a read error, since a much larger clone is one nucleotide away. Written as DNA, the CDR3 is TGTACCAGCGGACCGTTGGAGGAATTTTCACCCCTCCACTTT. Encoded protein: CTSGPLEEFSPLHF. The chain carries TRBV6-6 and TRBJ1-6; D gene unclear. The CDR3 length is 14 residues. The germline CDR1 and CDR2 sequences are MNHNY and SVGAGI (reference sequence).

Turning to this clonotype: The CDR3 carries no conserved terminal phenylalanine or tryptophan, so it likely arises from a read error. The chain is built from TRBV6-1 and TRBJ1-2; D perhaps matches TRBD1 (6 bases). There are 15 residues in the CDR3. Germline CDR1 reads MNHNS; CDR2 reads SASEGT. CDR3 nucleotide sequence: TGTGCCAGTAGTGAAGAGGGGGGGCTCAACTATGGCTACACCTTA. It codes for CASSEEGGLNYGYTL.

The CDR3 region is CASSDDRYAQFF. The CDR3 coding sequence is TGTGCCAGCAGTGACGACCGCTATGCGCAGTTCTTC. The chain links TRBV6-6 to TRBJ2-1; D is unclear. Trimming took 5 bases from V and 12 from J, leaving 14 bases between them. The CDR3 spans 12 residues. Per the germline V gene, CDR1 is MNHNY and CDR2 is SVGAGI (reference sequence).

Note on this clonotype: Without the conserved terminal phenylalanine or tryptophan, this CDR3 likely stems from a read error. This chain links TRBV6-5 with TRBJ2-5; D tentatively reads TRBD1 or TRBD2 (5 bases each). CDR1 and CDR2 (germline): MNHEY, SVGAGI. Trimming left V 5 bases short and J 9 bases short, with 19 bases between. CDR3 length: 14 residues. The CDR3 region is CASSDTGTAVAQYI. The CDR3 DNA follows: TGTGCCAGCAGTGATACCGGGACCGCGGTGGCCCAGTACATT.

The gene calls are TRBV11-3 and TRBJ2-7, with 7 bases matching TRBD2. CDR3 length equals 14 residues. J lost 5 bases, V lost 8 bases, and 12 bases had no gene match. The germline CDR1 and CDR2 sequences are SGHNT and YENEEA. The DNA for the CDR3 is TGTGCCAGCTGCCGTAGTGGGAGGGCCGACGAGCAGTACTTC. It is translated as CASCRSGRADEQYF.

The chain couples TRBV12-3 or TRBV12-4 to TRBJ2-5; unclear D gene. CDR3 size: 11 residues. V was pared by 5 bases and J by 10 bases, with 11 bases between. DNA of the CDR3: TGTGCCAGCAGTCTCGGTGATGACCAGTACTTC. It specifies CASSLGDDQYF.

A note on this clonotype: A much larger clone differs by one base, so this may be a read error. The chain is built from TRBV5-4 and TRBJ2-7; 9 nucleotides line up with TRBD1. Unmatched junction bases numbered 9, after V lost 6 bases and J lost 2 bases. The length of the CDR3 is 15 residues. Per the germline V gene, CDR1 is SGHNT and CDR2 is YYREEE (reference sequence). The CDR3 DNA sequence: TGTGCCAGCAACCGTCAACAGGGGGCGACCTACGAGCAGTACTTC. Protein sequence: CASNRQQGATYEQYF. Full variable domain (rest looked up from reference TRBV5-4 and TRBJ2-7): ETGVTQSPTHLIKTRGQQVTLRCSSQSGHNTVSWYQQALGQGPQFIFQYYREEENGRGNFPPRFSGLQFPNYSSELNVNALELDDSALYLCASNRQQGATYEQYFGPGTRLTVT.

As for this clonotype: One junction end does not reproduce the germline sequence, and a read error may be involved. The chain uses TRBV12-3 or TRBV12-4 and TRBJ2-1; D uncertain. The CDR3 is 13 amino acids. CDR3 residues: CASSYTPDNEQIF. As DNA, the CDR3 is TGTGCCAGCAGTTATACACCCGACAATGAGCAGATCTTC.